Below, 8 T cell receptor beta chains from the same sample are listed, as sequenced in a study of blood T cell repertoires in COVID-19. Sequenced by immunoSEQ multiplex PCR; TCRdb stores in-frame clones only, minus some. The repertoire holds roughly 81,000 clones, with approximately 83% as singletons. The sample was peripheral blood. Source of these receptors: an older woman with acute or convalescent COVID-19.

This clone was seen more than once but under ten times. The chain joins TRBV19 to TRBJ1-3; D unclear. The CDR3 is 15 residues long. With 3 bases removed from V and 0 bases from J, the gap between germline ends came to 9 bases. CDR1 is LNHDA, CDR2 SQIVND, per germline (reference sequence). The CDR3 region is CASSISGTSGNTIYF. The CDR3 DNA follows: TGTGCCAGTAGTATTTCGGGAACCTCTGGAAACACCATATATTTT.

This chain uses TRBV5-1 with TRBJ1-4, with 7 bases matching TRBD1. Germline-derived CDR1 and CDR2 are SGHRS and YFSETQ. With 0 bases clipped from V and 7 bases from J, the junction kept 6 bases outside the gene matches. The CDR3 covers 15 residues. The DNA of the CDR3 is TGCGCCAGCAGCTTGGAAAACAGGGGTTTTGAAAAACTGTTTTTT. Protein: CASSLENRGFEKLFF.

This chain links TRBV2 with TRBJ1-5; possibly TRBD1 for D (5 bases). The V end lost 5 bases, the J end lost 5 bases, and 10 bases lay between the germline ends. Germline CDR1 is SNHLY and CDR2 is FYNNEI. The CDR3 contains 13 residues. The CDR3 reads CASSIDSYQPQHF. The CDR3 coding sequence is TGTGCCAGCAGTATAGACAGTTATCAGCCCCAGCATTTT.

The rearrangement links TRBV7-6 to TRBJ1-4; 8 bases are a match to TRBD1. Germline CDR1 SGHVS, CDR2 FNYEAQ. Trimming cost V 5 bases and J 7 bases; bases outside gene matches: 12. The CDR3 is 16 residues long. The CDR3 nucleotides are TGTGCCAGCAGCAAGAGGGCAGGGGGCGCCGGTGAAAAACTGTTTTTT. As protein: CASSKRAGGAGEKLFF.

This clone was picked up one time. Here the CDR3 DNA reads TGTGCCAGTAGTTTAATCGGCGGCTACGAGCAGTACTTC. Translating it yields CASSLIGGYEQYF. The chain links TRBV19 to TRBJ2-7; D remains ambiguous. Germline values: CDR1 LNHDA, CDR2 SQIVND (reference sequence). Trimming pared 5 bases from V and 3 bases from J, leaving 11 bases between. This CDR3 region has 13 residues.

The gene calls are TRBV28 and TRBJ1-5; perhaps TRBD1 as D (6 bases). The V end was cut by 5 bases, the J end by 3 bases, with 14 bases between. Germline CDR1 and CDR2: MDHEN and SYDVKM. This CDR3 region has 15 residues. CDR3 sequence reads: CASSGYRDINQPQHF. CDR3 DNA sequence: TGTGCCAGCAGTGGGTACCGGGACATCAATCAGCCCCAGCATTTT.

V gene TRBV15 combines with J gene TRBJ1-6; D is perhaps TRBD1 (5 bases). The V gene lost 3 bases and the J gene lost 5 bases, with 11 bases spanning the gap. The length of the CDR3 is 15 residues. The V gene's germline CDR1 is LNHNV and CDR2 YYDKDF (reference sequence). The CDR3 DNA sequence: TGTGCCACCAGCAGTAAGGGGTACGATAATTCACCCCTCCACTTT. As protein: CATSSKGYDNSPLHF.

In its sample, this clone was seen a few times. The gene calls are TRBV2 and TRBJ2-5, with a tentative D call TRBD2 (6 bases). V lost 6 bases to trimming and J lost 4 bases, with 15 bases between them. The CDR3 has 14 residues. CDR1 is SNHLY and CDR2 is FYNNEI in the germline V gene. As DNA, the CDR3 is TGTGCCAGCAGGGGCGGTGCGGGGAGAGAGACCCAGTACTTC. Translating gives CASRGGAGRETQYF.